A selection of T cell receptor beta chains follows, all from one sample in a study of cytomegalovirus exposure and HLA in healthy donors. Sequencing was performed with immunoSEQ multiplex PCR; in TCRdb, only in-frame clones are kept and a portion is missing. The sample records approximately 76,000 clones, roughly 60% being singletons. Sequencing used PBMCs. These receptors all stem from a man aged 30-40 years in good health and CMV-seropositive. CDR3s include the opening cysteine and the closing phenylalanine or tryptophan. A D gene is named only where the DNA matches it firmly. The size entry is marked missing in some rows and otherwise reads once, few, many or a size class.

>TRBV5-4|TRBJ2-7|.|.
CASSLGSGVSYEQYF
TGTGCCAGCAGCTTGGGTTCAGGTGTTTCCTACGAGCAGTACTTC
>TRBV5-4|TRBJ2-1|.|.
CASTGGLTSSYNEQFF
TGTGCCAGCACCGGCGGTTTGACTAGCTCCTACAATGAGCAGTTCTTC
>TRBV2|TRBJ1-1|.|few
CASGRDGGGEAFF
TGTGCCAGCGGCCGGGACGGGGGAGGCGAAGCTTTCTTT
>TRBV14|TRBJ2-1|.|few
CASSQAGVGQNEQFF
TGTGCCAGCAGCCAAGCGGGGGTCGGTCAGAATGAGCAGTTCTTC
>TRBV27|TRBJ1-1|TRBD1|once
CASRTGTGPPFF
TGTGCCAGCAGGACGGGGACAGGACCGCCTTTCTTT
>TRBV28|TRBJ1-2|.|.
CASSRESMSYTF
TGTGCCAGCAGCAGGGAATCAATGAGTTACACCTTC
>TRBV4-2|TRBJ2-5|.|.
CASSPSYTGLETQYF
TGTGCCAGCAGCCCCTCATATACAGGGCTGGAGACCCAGTACTTC
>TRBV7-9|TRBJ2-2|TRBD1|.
CASSIQGAGELFF
TGTGCCAGCAGCATTCAGGGGGCCGGGGAGCTGTTTTTT
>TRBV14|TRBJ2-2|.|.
CASSQARAGELFF
TGTGCCAGCAGCCAAGCCCGGGCCGGGGAGCTGTTTTTT
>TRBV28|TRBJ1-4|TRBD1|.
CASSFPGTGGADEKLFF
TGTGCCAGCAGTTTCCCCGGGACAGGGGGCGCTGATGAAAAACTGTTTTTT
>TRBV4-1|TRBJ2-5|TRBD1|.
CASSLGQQETQYF
TGCGCCAGCAGCCTGGGACAGCAAGAGACCCAGTACTTC
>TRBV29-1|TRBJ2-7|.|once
CSAAGSRGGDYEQYF
TGCAGCGCCGCGGGGTCCCGTGGCGGCGACTACGAGCAGTACTTC
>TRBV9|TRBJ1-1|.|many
CASSPLRRDTEAFF
TGTGCCAGCAGCCCCCTAAGGAGGGACACTGAAGCTTTCTTT
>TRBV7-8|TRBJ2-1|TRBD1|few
CASSQDRGYNEQFF
TGTGCCAGCAGCCAGGACAGGGGTTACAATGAGCAGTTCTTC
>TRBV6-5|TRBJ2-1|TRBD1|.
CASRGQGPYNEQFF
TGTGCCAGCAGGGGACAGGGACCCTACAATGAGCAGTTCTTC
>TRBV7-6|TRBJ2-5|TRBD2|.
CASSLAPSGETQYF
TGTGCCAGCAGCTTAGCACCTAGCGGGGAGACCCAGTACTTC
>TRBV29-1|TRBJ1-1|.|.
CSVVRRQGSTEAFF
TGCAGCGTTGTAAGGCGCCAGGGGAGCACTGAAGCTTTCTTT
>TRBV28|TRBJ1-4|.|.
CASSLGGNSREKLFF
TGTGCCAGCAGTTTGGGAGGGAACTCAAGGGAAAAACTGTTTTTT
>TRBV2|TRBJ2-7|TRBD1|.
CASSDPGTGGYEQYF
TGTGCCAGCAGTGACCCCGGGACAGGGGGCTACGAGCAGTACTTC
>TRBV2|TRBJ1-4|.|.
CASVIGEGNEKLFF
TGTGCCAGCGTTATCGGGGAAGGGAATGAAAAACTGTTTTTT
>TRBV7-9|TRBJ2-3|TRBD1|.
CASSLGTGETDTQYF
TGTGCCAGCAGCCTCGGGACAGGGGAGACAGATACGCAGTATTTT